Below, 7 T cell receptor beta chains from the same sample are listed, as sequenced in a study of shared clonotypes between healthy human individuals. Repertoires were generated with immunoSEQ multiplex PCR, while TCRdb's copy carries only in-frame clones and drops some. The sample consists of approximately 600,000 clones, around 95% of them appearing once. In the naive CD8 group, cells lacked CD45RO and were positively selected for CCR7, so terminally differentiated effector memory CD45RA+ cells were left out. Sequences were obtained from naive CD8+ T cells sorted from blood. These receptors were obtained from a woman aged 30 to 39 in good health.

The chain is built from TRBV13 and TRBJ2-5, with D perhaps TRBD1 (5 bases). The length of the CDR3 is 15 residues. The germline V gene has CDR1 PRHDT and CDR2 FYEKMQ (reference sequence). Trimming took 3 bases from V and 7 from J, leaving 18 bases between them. The CDR3 DNA sequence: TGTGCCAGCAGCTTCGGCAGGGTGGACGCAGGGACCCAGTACTTC. Its translation: CASSFGRVDAGTQYF.

V and J are TRBV13 and TRBJ2-1; 9 positions agree with TRBD1. Trimming took 2 bases from V and 2 from J; bases not matched to a gene: 4. In germline, CDR1 is PRHDT, CDR2 FYEKMQ (reference sequence). The CDR3 is 16 residues long. In DNA, the CDR3 is TGTGCCAGCAGCTTATTTGGGACAGGGCCCTACAATGAGCAGTTCTTC. It specifies CASSLFGTGPYNEQFF. Supplemented by reference TRBV13 and TRBJ2-1, the full variable domain reads AAGVIQSPRHLIKEKRETATLKCYPIPRHDTVYWYQQGPGQDPQFLISFYEKMQSDKGSIPDRFSAQQFSDYHSELNMSSLELGDSALYFCASSLFGTGPYNEQFFGPGTRLTVL.

The chain combines TRBV5-8 with TRBJ2-7; perhaps TRBD1 as D (5 bases). Germline CDR1 and CDR2: SGHTS and YDEGEE. V shed 3 bases and J shed 6 bases, with 16 bases lying between them. CDR3 length: 14 residues. CDR3 in DNA: TGTGCCAGCAGCTGCGAGCCAGGGTTCCCCGAGCAGTACTTC. It encodes CASSCEPGFPEQYF.

This chain connects TRBV10-2 to TRBJ2-7, with 7 bases identical to TRBD1. Looked up from germline, CDR1 is WSHSY and CDR2 is SAAADI. V shed 9 bases, J shed 6 bases, and the junction held 11 bases outside the gene matches. The CDR3 is 13 amino acids. The CDR3 protein is CASIRDSAGEQYF. The CDR3 DNA follows: TGCGCCAGTATAAGGGACAGCGCAGGCGAGCAGTACTTC.

This clone was detected once. The V call is TRBV11-2, the J call TRBJ2-3; 7 bases fit TRBD1. The germline V gene encodes CDR1 SGHAT and CDR2 FQNNGV. The CDR3 contains 15 residues. V lost 0 bases, J lost 2 bases, and 2 bases stayed unmatched. CDR3 DNA: TGTGCCAGCAGCTTAGATGGGACAGTCACAGATACGCAGTATTTT. Its translation is CASSLDGTVTDTQYF.

This clone appeared a few times. The chain carries TRBV7-9 and TRBJ2-1, with TRBD2 matching over 7 bases. The V gene end was trimmed by 8 bases and the J gene end by 8 bases; junction bases not matched to a gene: 15. Germline loops: CDR1 SEHNR, CDR2 FQNEAQ (reference sequence). The CDR3 sequence is 15 residues long. The CDR3 region is CASPTSDPNIDEQFF. The CDR3 DNA reads TGTGCCAGCCCTACTAGCGACCCCAATATAGATGAGCAGTTCTTC. Supplemented by reference TRBV7-9 and TRBJ2-1, the full variable domain reads DTGVSQNPRHKITKRGQNVTFRCDPISEHNRLYWYRQTLGQGPEFLTYFQNEAQLEKSRLLSDRFSAERPKGSFSTLEIQRTEQGDSAMYLCASPTSDPNIDEQFFGPGTRLTVL.

The chain carries TRBV5-6 and TRBJ2-5; D is unclear. The CDR3 contains 11 residues. Trimming took 6 bases from V and 4 from J, leaving 7 bases between them. Per the germline V gene, CDR1 is SGHDT and CDR2 is YYEEEE. The CDR3 sequence is CASTEGETQYF. The CDR3 DNA reads TGTGCCAGCACCGAAGGAGAGACCCAGTACTTC.